Below, 24 T cell receptor beta chains from the same sample are listed, as sequenced in a study of CD8 T cells in ankylosing spondylitis. Via MiXCR, TCRdb re-called the 5' RACE reads, giving one row per CDR3 protein. The sample contains some 52,000 distinct CDR3 sequences, about 7.8% of which appear only once. Sample: blood, either unsorted or a sorted T cell fraction (not recorded which). These receptors all come from a female donor with ankylosing spondylitis or in good health (not recorded which).

The table lists this clonotype with many counts. V gene TRBV5-1 combines with J gene TRBJ1-1, with 9 bases aligning to TRBD1. CDR1 is SGHRS and CDR2 is YFSETQ in the germline V gene. V shed 7 bases, J shed 3 bases, and the junction held 4 bases outside the gene matches. The CDR3 sequence is 13 residues long. The CDR3 DNA reads as TGCGCCAGCGGAGACAGGGGGGACACTGAAGCTTTCTTT. This codes for CASGDRGDTEAFF.

This clonotype was counted at least ten times. The genes are TRBV6-2 or TRBV6-3 and TRBJ1-3; D unresolved. From germline, CDR1 is MNHEY and CDR2 SVGEGT. The CDR3 has 14 residues. V was cut by 6 bases and J by 0 bases, with 9 bases left in between. The CDR3 loop reads CASRERNSGNTIYF. In DNA, the CDR3 is TGTGCCAGCAGGGAGAGGAACTCTGGAAACACCATATATTTT.

This clonotype was counted ten times or more. The rearrangement joins TRBV5-8 to TRBJ1-6, with unresolved D. The CDR3 contains 16 residues. V was trimmed by 2 bases and J by 7 bases, leaving 16 bases between them. Per the germline V gene, CDR1 is SGHTS and CDR2 is YDEGEE. The DNA for the CDR3 is TGTGCCAGCAGCTTTTATAGGTCAGATCCCAATTCACCCCTCCACTTT. It yields the protein CASSFYRSDPNSPLHF.

This clonotype was counted ten times or more. The chain employs TRBV4-2 and TRBJ2-5; 10 bases agree with TRBD1. Germline CDR1 is LGHNA and CDR2 is YNFKEQ. This CDR3 spans 16 amino acids. Losses at the gene ends were 1 base for V and 5 bases for J; bases not matched to a gene: 7. The CDR3 sequence: CASSQATGTGVETQYF. The CDR3 region has the DNA TGTGCCAGCAGCCAAGCCACCGGGACAGGGGTTGAGACCCAGTACTTC.

This clonotype was seen many times. J is TRBJ1-1 and V is TRBV5-1; D ambiguous. This CDR3 comprises 14 residues. CDR1 is SGHRS and CDR2 is YFSETQ in the germline V gene. Deletions cut 1 base from V and 3 bases from J, with 10 bases between. The CDR3 region is CASSLPLGDTEAFF. CDR3 nucleotide sequence: TGCGCCAGCAGCTTGCCTCTTGGTGACACTGAAGCTTTCTTT.

In this sample, this clonotype turned up many times. This rearrangement joins TRBV29-1 to TRBJ2-2; D gene ambiguous. This CDR3 is 13 amino acids long. Between the trimmed V and J ends, which lost 4 bases and 2 bases, there was a span of 8 bases. Per germline, CDR1 SQVTM and CDR2 ANQGSEA. DNA of the CDR3: TGCAGCGTTGCCTTACAAAACACCGGGGAGCTGTTTTTT. Protein product: CSVALQNTGELFF.

This clonotype was seen more than once but under ten times. V usage is TRBV3-1 and J usage is TRBJ1-2; D is perhaps TRBD1 (6 bases). Germline loops: CDR1 LGHDT, CDR2 YNNKEL (reference sequence). The CDR3 totals 19 residues. The V end lost 10 bases, the J end lost 4 bases, and 34 bases lay between the germline ends. The CDR3 spells CATSQVMLGAEHSTYGYTF. The CDR3 nucleotides are TGTGCCACCTCCCAAGTCATGTTGGGGGCCGAACACTCAACCTATGGCTACACCTTC.

This clonotype was seen repeatedly, ten times or more. V gene TRBV18 combines with J gene TRBJ1-2, with unresolved D. Per germline, CDR1 KGHSH and CDR2 LQKENI. This CDR3 has 13 amino acids. V lost 4 bases to trimming and J lost 6 bases, with 12 bases between them. CDR3 in DNA: TGTGCCAGCTCACTAAGGACGGGAGATGGCTACACCTTC. The encoded protein is CASSLRTGDGYTF.

The chain recombines TRBV5-5 with TRBJ2-7; 11 nucleotides match TRBD1. Germline lookup yields CDR1 SGHKS and CDR2 YYEKEE (reference sequence). This CDR3 comprises 14 residues. The junction had 7 bases not matched to a gene; V was cut back by 8 bases and J by 3 bases. The CDR3 DNA reads as TGTGCCAGGAGCCCTGGGACAGGGGGCTACGAGCAGTACTTC. Translated, it gives CARSPGTGGYEQYF.

This clonotype was seen ten or more times. J is TRBJ2-5 and V is TRBV11-2; D possibly corresponds to TRBD2 (5 bases). This CDR3 is 13 amino acids long. V was cut by 5 bases and J by 4 bases, with 11 bases left in between. The V gene's germline CDR1 is SGHAT and CDR2 FQNNGV. In DNA, the CDR3 is TGTGCCAGCAGCGAACTAGTGAGAGAGACCCAGTACTTC. As protein: CASSELVRETQYF. Full variable domain (rest looked up from reference TRBV11-2 and TRBJ2-5): EAGVAQSPRYKIIEKRQSVAFWCNPISGHATLYWYQQILGQGPKLLIQFQNNGVVDDSQLPKDRFSAERLKGVDSTLKIQPAKLEDSAVYLCASSELVRETQYFGPGTRLLVL.

This clonotype was observed many times. The chain combines TRBV4-3 with TRBJ1-6; maybe TRBD1 (5 bases). Trimming removed 0 bases at V and 8 bases at J, with 11 bases between. CDR3 length: 15 amino acids. Germline lookup yields CDR1 LGHNA and CDR2 YSLEER. The CDR3, as DNA: TGCGCCAGCAGCCAAGAGGGGGGATATTATTCACCCCTCCACTTT. Translated, it gives CASSQEGGYYSPLHF.

This clonotype was picked up a small number of times. The V and J genes are TRBV5-4 and TRBJ2-3, with D perhaps TRBD1 (5 bases). V gave up 2 bases and J gave up 1 base, with 20 bases separating them. Germline CDR1 SGHNT, CDR2 YYREEE (reference sequence). The CDR3 extends over 18 amino acids. The CDR3 here is CASSFRQRAGLRTDTQYF. CDR3 DNA: TGTGCCAGCAGCTTCCGACAAAGGGCAGGGCTCCGCACAGATACGCAGTATTTT.

This clonotype has a count of ten or more. This chain joins TRBV25-1 and TRBJ1-1; no clear D. Deletions cut 4 bases from V and 1 base from J, with 13 bases between. The CDR3 runs 15 residues. The germline gives CDR1 MGHDK, CDR2 SYGVNS. The DNA for the CDR3 is TGTGCCAGCAGTGCCCTTGAGGGAGCGAACACTGAAGCTTTCTTT. Its translation is CASSALEGANTEAFF.

This clonotype has ten or more counts. The chain uses TRBV12-3 or TRBV12-4 and TRBJ2-1; 9 nucleotides align to TRBD2. This CDR3 region has 14 residues. The V gene end was trimmed by 2 bases and the J gene end by 7 bases; junction bases not matched to a gene: 3. The CDR3 sequence is CASSLRLAGNEQFF. The CDR3 coding sequence is TGTGCCAGCAGTTTAAGGCTAGCGGGGAATGAGCAGTTCTTC.

The chain employs TRBV10-3 and TRBJ1-5; D is possibly TRBD1 (5 bases). Germline V CDR1 and CDR2: ENHRY, SYGVKD. V lost 6 bases and J lost 0, with 9 bases in between. The CDR3 is 14 residues long. The CDR3 nucleotides read TGTGCCATCAGCTGGGGGGATAGCAATCAGCCCCAGCATTTT. Protein: CAISWGDSNQPQHF.

This clonotype was seen at least ten times. This chain joins TRBV27 and TRBJ1-1, with TRBD1 identical over 12 bases. There are 16 residues in the CDR3. From germline, CDR1 is MNHEY and CDR2 SMNVEV (reference sequence). Trimming took 3 bases from V and 0 from J; bases not matched to a gene: 2. CDR3 region: CASSFGTGGLNTEAFF. CDR3 nucleotides: TGTGCCAGCAGTTTCGGGACAGGGGGCTTGAACACTGAAGCTTTCTTT.

This clonotype was observed at least ten times. This sequence joins TRBV12-3 or TRBV12-4 and TRBJ1-2; D might be TRBD1 (5 bases). V was shortened by 6 bases and J by 3 bases, with 11 bases between the two germline ends. There are 13 residues in the CDR3. The CDR3 region is CASRSGRDYGYTF. The CDR3 DNA reads TGTGCCAGCAGGTCGGGACGGGACTATGGCTACACCTTC.

In its sample, this clonotype was seen many times. This rearrangement joins TRBV2 to TRBJ2-3; TRBD1 agrees at 10 bases. V was pared by 6 bases and J by 3 bases, with 3 bases of the junction left unmatched. Germline V gives CDR1 SNHLY, CDR2 FYNNEI. The CDR3 spans 14 residues. CDR3 protein: CASSGQGGTDTQYF. The CDR3 coding sequence is TGTGCCAGCAGCGGACAGGGGGGAACAGATACGCAGTATTTT. The entire variable domain, with the rest obtained from reference TRBV2 and TRBJ2-3, is as follows: EPEVTQTPSHQVTQMGQEVILRCVPISNHLYFYWYRQILGQKVEFLVSFYNNEISEKSEIFDDQFSVERPDGSNFTLKIRSTKLEDSAMYFCASSGQGGTDTQYFGPGTRLTVL.

This clonotype appeared many times. The rearrangement uses TRBV5-1 and TRBJ1-4, with 7 bases fitting TRBD1. The J segment lost 7 bases and the V segment lost 4 bases, leaving 7 bases of the junction unmatched. The CDR3 sequence is 14 residues long. CDR1 and CDR2 (germline): SGHRS, YFSETQ. Here the CDR3 reads CASSPGTDPEKLFF. The CDR3 DNA is TGCGCCAGCAGCCCCGGGACAGACCCTGAAAAACTGTTTTTT.

This clonotype was seen a handful of times. V gene TRBV7-8 combines with J gene TRBJ1-6; TRBD1 matches at 8 bases. The CDR3 contains 17 residues. Trimming took 2 bases from V and 2 from J; bases not matched to a gene: 5. The germline gives CDR1 SGHVS, CDR2 FQNEAQ. CDR3 region: CASSLFGTGAYNSPLHF. The CDR3 nucleotides are TGTGCCAGCAGCTTATTCGGGACAGGCGCCTATAATTCACCCCTCCACTTT.

At least ten counts were recorded for this clonotype. The rearrangement joins TRBV5-1 to TRBJ1-2; tentatively, D is TRBD1 (5 bases). CDR1 and CDR2 from the germline V gene are SGHRS and YFSETQ. With 0 bases removed from V and 9 bases from J, the gap between germline ends came to 12 bases. The CDR3 sequence is 13 residues long. In DNA, the CDR3 is TGCGCCAGCAGCTTGGTGACAGACAGACGCTACACCTTC. This gives the protein CASSLVTDRRYTF.

This clonotype was seen many times. The chain carries TRBV20-1 and TRBJ1-5, with 7 bases aligning to TRBD1. The CDR3 is made up of 12 amino acids. The J segment lost 7 bases and the V segment lost 4 bases, leaving 4 bases of the junction unmatched. The germline gives CDR1 DFQATT, CDR2 SNEGSKA (reference sequence). CDR3 residues: CSAKEGAQPQHF. CDR3 sequence (DNA): TGCAGTGCTAAAGAGGGGGCCCAGCCCCAGCATTTT.

V usage is TRBV29-1 and J usage is TRBJ1-3, with D tentatively TRBD1 (6 bases). This CDR3 is built from 18 residues. Trimming removed 0 bases at V and 0 bases at J, with 18 bases between. CDR1 SQVTM and CDR2 ANQGSEA come from the germline V gene. This CDR3 is CSVEDRSRGSLSGNTIYF. Here the CDR3 DNA reads TGCAGCGTTGAAGATCGGTCCAGGGGCTCCCTCTCTGGAAACACCATATATTTT. Full variable domain (remainder filled in from reference TRBV29-1 and TRBJ1-3): SAVISQKPSRDICQRGTSLTIQCQVDSQVTMMFWYRQQPGQSLTLIATANQGSEATYESGFVIDKFPISRPNLTFSTLTVSNMSPEDSSIYLCSVEDRSRGSLSGNTIYFGEGSWLTVV.

The chain is built from TRBV6-2 or TRBV6-3 and TRBJ2-7, with D unclear. Germline loops: CDR1 MNHEY, CDR2 SVGEGT. V lost 2 bases to trimming and J lost 1 base, with 9 bases between them. The CDR3 loop spans 14 amino acids. As DNA, the CDR3 is TGTGCCAGCAGTTACGGCTTTCTTTCCTACGAGCAGTACTTC. Amino acids: CASSYGFLSYEQYF.